Listed below are T cell receptor beta chains from one sample, sequenced in a study of Ad26.COV2.S vaccination and SARS-CoV-2 variants. Profiled with immunoSEQ multiplex PCR; TCRdb holds only in-frame clones, not every one. The data show about 350,000 clones, roughly 90% seen once. This specimen was peripheral blood, taken in a trial of Ad26.COV2.S vaccine versus placebo. The receptors stem from a person aged 18 to 59 who received the Ad26.COV2.S COVID-19 vaccine or a placebo. Each CDR3 is given with its conserved first and last residue. D genes are given only for firm matches.

d_call | v_call | cdr3_length | cdr3_aa
- | TRBV21-1 | 14 | CARTPQGVNYGYTF
- | TRBV21-1 | 16 | CASSKVAKSGANVLTF
TRBD1 | TRBV3-1/TRBV3-2 | 16 | CASSQEVGQGNQPQHF
- | TRBV5-4 | 13 | CASSLASADTQYF
- | TRBV19 | 15 | CASSIRDTSTDTQYF
- | TRBV12-3/TRBV12-4 | 13 | CASGRQGHQPQHF
TRBD2 | TRBV7-2 | 15 | CASSSPSGPTYEQYF
TRBD1 | TRBV18 | 15 | CASSWDSFSYNEQFF
- | TRBV19 | 13 | CASSREVAETQYF
- | TRBV4-2 | 14 | CASSQDLYTQTQYF
TRBD1 | TRBV10-3 | 16 | CAISERSGQGANEQYF
- | TRBV18 | 13 | CASSPAGDQPQHF
- | TRBV14 | 11 | CASSQQETQYF
TRBD1 | TRBV11-2 | 15 | CASSSLRDRAAEAFF
- | TRBV10-3 | 12 | CATSRADSPLHF
TRBD1 | TRBV29-1 | 14 | CSARTGGVTGELFF
- | TRBV18 | 17 | CASSPNPRGSWDTEAFF
- | TRBV3-1/TRBV3-2 | 15 | CASSQSLTGANVLTF
- | TRBV10-2 | 15 | CASFKLYGAKNIQYF
TRBD1 | TRBV30 | 15 | CAWRPTGGTYNEQFF
- | TRBV28 | 15 | CASSIHRVSNQPQHF
- | TRBV7-3 | 13 | CASSLTGNTEAFF
- | TRBV19 | 15 | CASSLDRAYNSPLHF
- | TRBV13 | 16 | CASSLRPILRDNEQFF
- | TRBV28 | 14 | CASNSDKTYQPQHF
- | TRBV7-8 | 17 | CASSLPLRFGAKNIQYF
- | TRBV24-1 | 15 | CATSDLSDSGNTIYF
TRBD1 | TRBV5-8 | 14 | CASSTGTANEKLFF
TRBD2 | TRBV19 | 18 | CASSTGLAGGRPYNEQFF
- | TRBV30 | 12 | CAWGGLSREQFF
- | TRBV7-3 | 13 | CASSPGSLGELFF
- | TRBV7-8 | 18 | CASSFLQNRAGVNTEAFF
- | TRBV7-2 | 15 | CASSNRFGHSYEQYF
TRBD1 | TRBV9 | 14 | CASSVGTDYNEQFF
- | TRBV25-1 | 15 | CASSEISSYNSPLHF
- | TRBV19 | 13 | CASSSPLGETQYF
- | TRBV24-1 | 14 | CATSDVLRTDTQYF
TRBD2 | TRBV5-8 | 16 | CASSLGLAGLGYEQFF
- | TRBV4-1 | 14 | CASSQVLVPGELFF
- | TRBV24-1 | 12 | CATRSGTGELFF